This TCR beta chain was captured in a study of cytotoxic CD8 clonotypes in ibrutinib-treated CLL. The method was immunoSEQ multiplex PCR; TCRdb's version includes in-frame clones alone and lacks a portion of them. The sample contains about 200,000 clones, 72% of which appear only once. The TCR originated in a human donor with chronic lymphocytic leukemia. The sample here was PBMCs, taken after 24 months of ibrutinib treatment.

In DNA, the CDR3 is TGTGCCAGCAGGCAGACAGGGGGTGGAGAGACCCAGTACTTC. It encodes CASRQTGGGETQYF. The chain is built from TRBV6-5 and TRBJ2-5, with 9 positions matching TRBD1. The CDR3 covers 14 residues. Germline values: CDR1 MNHEY, CDR2 SVGAGI. The trim removed 6 bases at V and 4 bases at J, leaving 6 bases unmatched.